Listed below are T cell receptor beta chains from one sample, sequenced in a study of cytomegalovirus exposure and HLA in healthy donors. TCRdb's copy holds only in-frame clones and misses some; the assay was immunoSEQ multiplex PCR. The sample includes tens of thousands of clones, 92% of them seen just once. Sequencing input: PBMCs. These receptors all stem from a woman under 30 in good health and CMV-seronegative. CDR3s include the opening cysteine and the closing phenylalanine or tryptophan. D genes are given only for firm matches. Rows may omit the clone size; those that give it use once, few, many or a size class.

clone_size | d_call | cdr3_length | j_call | v_call | cdr3_nt | cdr3_aa
NA | TRBD1 | 13 | TRBJ2-7 | TRBV6-6 | TGTGCCAGCAGATCGCAAACAGGGGGCGCGGAGTACTTC | CASRSQTGGAEYF
few | NA | 14 | TRBJ2-3 | TRBV10-1 | TGCGCCAGCAGTCGGGACACTAGCACAGATACGCAGTATTTT | CASSRDTSTDTQYF
NA | TRBD2 | 16 | TRBJ2-7 | TRBV19 | TGTGCCAGTAGTGTGTCGGGACTAGCGGGGGGAAACGAGCAGTACTTC | CASSVSGLAGGNEQYF
NA | NA | 15 | TRBJ1-2 | TRBV5-5 | TGTGCCAGCAGCTTGTATGCGGGAGCTAACTATGGCTACACCTTC | CASSLYAGANYGYTF
once | NA | 11 | TRBJ1-1 | TRBV19 | TGTGCCAGTAGTATGGGGCCAGAAGCTTTCTTT | CASSMGPEAFF
NA | NA | 15 | TRBJ2-3 | TRBV7-2 | TGTGCCAGCAGCCTACAGGGCCTAGGAGCAGATACGCAGTATTTT | CASSLQGLGADTQYF
few | TRBD2 | 15 | TRBJ2-5 | TRBV30 | TGTGCCTGGAGCACAGCGGGGGGAGTTTTGGAGACCCAGTACTTC | CAWSTAGGVLETQYF
NA | NA | 13 | TRBJ1-3 | TRBV9 | TGTGCCAGTACAGGGCCCTCTGGAAACACCATATATTTT | CASTGPSGNTIYF
NA | TRBD1 | 12 | TRBJ1-1 | TRBV6-6 | TGTGCCAGCATTGACAGGGGTGATGAAGCTTTCTTT | CASIDRGDEAFF
NA | TRBD1 | 13 | TRBJ1-2 | TRBV4-1 | TGCGCCAGCAGCCCACTCGGGACAGCCGGCTACACCTTC | CASSPLGTAGYTF
NA | NA | 13 | TRBJ1-5 | TRBV2 | TGTGCCAGCAGTAAACTGGGGGGACAGCCCCAGCATTTT | CASSKLGGQPQHF
NA | TRBD1 | 13 | TRBJ1-1 | TRBV28 | TGTGCCACCCTTTGGCAGGGGGCTACTGAAGCTTTCTTT | CATLWQGATEAFF
NA | TRBD1 | 15 | TRBJ2-7 | TRBV4-3 | TGCGCCAGCAGCCAAGTCGCGACAGGGACGGGCGAGCAGTACTTC | CASSQVATGTGEQYF
NA | TRBD2 | 14 | TRBJ2-1 | TRBV11-2 | TGTGCCAGCACCCCCGGCGGGAGCGGGCTTGAGCAGTTCTTC | CASTPGGSGLEQFF
once | TRBD2 | 15 | TRBJ2-1 | TRBV6-1 | TGTGCCACCTGTCTTAGCGGGAGTTTGAGGAATGAGCAGTTCTTC | CATCLSGSLRNEQFF
NA | NA | 16 | TRBJ2-5 | TRBV7-6 | TGTGCCAGCAGCCCCCTTGGATTATCAGGGCAAGAGACCCAGTACTTC | CASSPLGLSGQETQYF
NA | TRBD2 | 17 | TRBJ2-1 | TRBV9 | TGTGCCAGCAGCGCCGACCAGGGACTAGCGGGAGGGAATGAGCAGTTCTTC | CASSADQGLAGGNEQFF
NA | NA | 15 | TRBJ2-2 | TRBV18 | TGTGCCAGCTCACGTAACGGGGCGAACACCGGGGAGCTGTTTTTT | CASSRNGANTGELFF